The 10 T cell receptor beta chains reported below all come from one sample, sequenced in a study of blood T cells in healthy people across ages. Through a sample-barcoded 5' primer and a J-beta primer mix, a second PCR was run for roughly 7 to 11 cycles. TCRdb processed the 5' RACE reads anew with MiXCR; each CDR3 protein has one entry. The repertoire holds roughly 1.6 million distinct CDR3 sequences, with around 35% as singletons. Input material: blood. These receptors were obtained from a woman younger than 45 in good health.

The CDR3 here is CASSGLRGTEVTGELFF. DNA of the CDR3: TGTGCCAGCAGCGGACTACGTGGGACAGAAGTCACCGGGGAGCTGTTTTTT. This chain connects TRBV9 to TRBJ2-2, with TRBD1 matching 7 bases. Germline assignment: CDR1 SGDLS and CDR2 YYNGEE. V lost 3 bases and J lost 4; bases outside the gene matches: 12. The CDR3 has 17 residues.

The chain uses TRBV20-1 and TRBJ2-7; 8 bases map to TRBD2. Germline lookup yields CDR1 DFQATT and CDR2 SNEGSKA (reference sequence). This CDR3 comprises 15 residues. V lost 3 bases, J lost 0 bases, and 7 bases stayed unmatched. The CDR3 reads CSARRLAGLSYEQYF. The CDR3 coding sequence is TGCAGTGCTAGGCGTCTAGCGGGCCTCTCCTACGAGCAGTACTTC.

This clonotype was recorded only once. This sequence joins TRBV3-1 and TRBJ1-2; no clear D gene. The CDR3 covers 13 residues. With 1 base removed from V and 7 bases from J, the gap between germline ends came to 10 bases. Germline values: CDR1 LGHDT, CDR2 YNNKEL (reference sequence). The CDR3 spells CASSQASAVGYTF. The CDR3 bases are TGTGCCAGCAGCCAAGCCAGCGCAGTTGGCTACACCTTC.

This clonotype was detected a few times. This rearrangement joins TRBV5-1 to TRBJ2-2, with D possibly being TRBD1 or TRBD2 (5 bases each). Trimming removed 5 bases at V and 4 bases at J, with 12 bases between. This CDR3 spans 14 amino acids. Germline V CDR1 and CDR2: SGHRS, YFSETQ. As DNA, the CDR3 is TGCGCCAGCAGGGATGGGGACCGCACCGGGGAGCTGTTTTTT. Residues: CASRDGDRTGELFF.

This rearrangement joins TRBV5-1 to TRBJ2-4; D is unclear. The DNA end favors TRBJ2-7, so the J call may be wrong. Germline loops: CDR1 SGHRS, CDR2 YFSETQ. The CDR3 runs to 12 residues. CDR3 sequence (DNA): TGCGCCAGCAGCAGCGCCAGGTTCGAGCAGTACTTC. Amino acid sequence: CASSSARFEQYF.

The chain joins TRBV7-3 to TRBJ2-1; the D gene is possibly TRBD2 (5 bases). CDR1 is SGHTA and CDR2 is FQGTGA in the germline V gene. Trimming stripped 8 bases from V and 9 bases from J, with 20 bases between. CDR3 length: 14 residues. The chain's CDR3 is CASSYMAVGSEQFF. CDR3 nucleotide sequence: TGTGCCAGCTCTTATATGGCAGTTGGGAGTGAGCAGTTCTTC.

V usage is TRBV6-1 and J usage is TRBJ2-5; D might be TRBD2 (5 bases). CDR3 length: 16 residues. Trimming shortened V by 4 bases and J by 7 bases, and 22 bases separated the two germline ends. Germline V gene lookup returns CDR1 MNHNS and CDR2 SASEGT. The CDR3: CASSALPTNGRVTQYF. The DNA for the CDR3 is TGTGCCAGCAGTGCCCTCCCGACTAACGGACGCGTGACCCAGTACTTC.

This rearrangement joins TRBV28 to TRBJ2-7; TRBD1 agrees at 10 bases. The CDR3 contains 14 residues. Trimming removed 7 bases from V and 3 bases from J; junction bases left unmatched: 6. Germline V gene sequence: CDR1 MDHEN, CDR2 SYDVKM. Here the CDR3 reads CASNDRGRYYEQYF. CDR3 bases: TGTGCCAGCAACGACAGGGGGCGATACTACGAGCAGTACTTC.

There are a few counts of this clonotype. CDR3 DNA: TGTGCCAGCCGGCTGTTGATAGGAGAGACCCAGTACTTC. Translated: CASRLLIGETQYF. The chain carries TRBV12-3 or TRBV12-4 and TRBJ2-5, with no clear D. Trimming pared 8 bases from V and 4 bases from J, leaving 14 bases between. The CDR3 length is 13 residues.

The V gene is TRBV5-6, the J gene TRBJ2-1, with TRBD1 identical over 8 bases. The junction had 2 bases not matched to a gene; V was cut back by 2 bases and J by 4 bases. The CDR3 consists of 14 residues. The V gene's germline CDR1 is SGHDT and CDR2 YYEEEE. The CDR3 spells CASSFQGAYNEQFF. The CDR3 bases are TGTGCCAGCAGCTTCCAGGGGGCATACAATGAGCAGTTCTTC.